The clone carrying this T cell receptor (beta chain) was observed at least ten times. Its cognate antigen is unknown. These data belong to a study of identical twins. Whole-study results and caveats: Cord blood beta clonotypes that were abundant carried fewer insertions, and memory repertoires showed no such trend. Compared with unrelated sharing, twin-shared out-of-frame alpha sequences had more low-probability sequences.

Trimming cost V 7 bases and J 3 bases; bases outside gene matches: 10. The CDR3 has 14 residues. CDR1 and CDR2 (germline): DFQATT, SNEGSKA (reference sequence). MiXCR, applied by TCRdb to the 5' RACE reads, yields one record per CDR3 protein. The sample has approximately 700,000 distinct CDR3 sequences, approximately 6.1% seen once; the top ten hold around 1.7%. Sequencing was done on a sample of naive T cells sorted from blood. This clonotype was obtained from a man aged 18 to 35 in good health. J is TRBJ2-7 and V is TRBV20-1; 9 positions match TRBD2. CDR3 nucleotide sequence: TGCAGTGTACCGGGACTAGCCGAAGGCTACGAGCAGTACTTC. Translating gives CSVPGLAEGYEQYF.